The text below deals with one T cell receptor (beta chain). What it binds is not known. Conventional CD4 T cells were sorted as CD4+CD127+ cells. V dropped 6 bases and J dropped 2; count of bases not matched to a gene: 9. Germline V CDR1 and CDR2: ENHRY, SYGVKD. This CDR3 comprises 15 residues. The sample originates from a study of B cell selection in AIRE deficiency. Authors' data handling: Conventional T cell pools: 90,000 to 120,000 distinct patient, 130,000 to 150,000 donor TCRbeta sequences. Clones were read by immunoSEQ multiplex PCR, and TCRdb kept only the in-frame ones, dropping some. V, J and clone size are those of that table, while D and trimming were read from the DNA. The sample carries about 25,000 clones, just under 97% recorded once. Notes on the study in general: Roughly 29% of healthy-shared Treg TCRbeta sequences appeared in patient Tconv cells. Only TCRbeta was sequenced; approximately 40% of shared healthy Treg sequences appeared in Tconv. Shared Treg sequences were biased toward short CDR3s with few non-templated nucleotide insertions.

The sequence came from a human donor in good health. This chain uses TRBV10-3 with TRBJ2-7, with 8 bases matching TRBD1. Material for sequencing was CD4+CD127+ conventional T cells sorted from PBMCs. The CDR3 spells CAIRNPETGAYEQYF. The CDR3 nucleotides are TGTGCCATCAGGAACCCCGAGACAGGGGCCTACGAGCAGTACTTC.